This TCR beta chain was retrieved from a study of response to subunit inactivated influenza vaccine. TCRdb passed the RT-PCR reads through MiXCR, listing each CDR3 protein once. The sample contains around 300,000 distinct CDR3 sequences, about 20% of which appear only once. Trimming left V 2 bases short and J 7 bases short, with 17 bases between. The CDR3 spans 15 residues. The chain couples TRBV12-3 or TRBV12-4 to TRBJ1-2, with D unresolved. The starting material was PBMCs from blood, obtained around 22 months after vaccination. This TCR derives from a man in his fifties or sixties who received an inactivated influenza vaccine. The chain's CDR3 is CASSLTRVGRTGYTF. As DNA, the CDR3 is TGTGCCAGCAGTTTAACGAGGGTAGGGAGGACTGGCTACACCTTC.